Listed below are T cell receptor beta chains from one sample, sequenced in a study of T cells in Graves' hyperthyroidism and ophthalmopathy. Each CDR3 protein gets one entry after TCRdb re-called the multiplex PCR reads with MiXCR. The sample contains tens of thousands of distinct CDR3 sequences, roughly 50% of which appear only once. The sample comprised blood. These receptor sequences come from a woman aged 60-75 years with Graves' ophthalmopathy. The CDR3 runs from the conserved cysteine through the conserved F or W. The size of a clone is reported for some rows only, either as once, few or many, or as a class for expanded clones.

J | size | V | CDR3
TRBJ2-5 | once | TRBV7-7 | CASSLGTSGPETQYF
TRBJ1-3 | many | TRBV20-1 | CSAPTGAGNTIYF
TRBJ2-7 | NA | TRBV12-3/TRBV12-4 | CASKVGISCEQYF
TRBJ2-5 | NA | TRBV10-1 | CASREEGQETQYF
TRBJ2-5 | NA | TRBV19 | CASSSGLAGKTQYF
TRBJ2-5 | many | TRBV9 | CASSPTGSQETQYF
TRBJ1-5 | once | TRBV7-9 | CAGAFEGGPDQPQHF
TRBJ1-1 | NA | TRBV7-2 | CASSPAGNTEAFF
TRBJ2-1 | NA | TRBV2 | CASRGGGEQFF
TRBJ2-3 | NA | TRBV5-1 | CASSPGTASTDAQYF
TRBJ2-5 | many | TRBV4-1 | CASSQTVLRTSAHQETQYF
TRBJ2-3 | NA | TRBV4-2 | CASSHRDRADTQYF
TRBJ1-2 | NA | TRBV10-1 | CASSESRGGRNGYTF
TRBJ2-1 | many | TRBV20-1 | CSASSIAGGPRNEQFF
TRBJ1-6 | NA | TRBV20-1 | CSARVDSPTSPLHF
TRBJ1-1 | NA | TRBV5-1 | CASSLGVENTEAFF
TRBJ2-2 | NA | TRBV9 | CASSGGGGGELFF
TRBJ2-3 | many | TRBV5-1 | CASSLGSAHGTDTQYF
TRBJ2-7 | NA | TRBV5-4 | CASSSPGDEQYF
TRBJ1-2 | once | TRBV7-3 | CASSLGGRGYTF
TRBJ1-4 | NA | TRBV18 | CASSPTMGVEKLFF
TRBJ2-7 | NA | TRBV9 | CASSEGTGVGYEQYF
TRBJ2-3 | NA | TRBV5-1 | CASSRTGDTDTQYF
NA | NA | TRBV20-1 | CSARDHGRETQYF
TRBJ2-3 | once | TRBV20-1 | CSVSGGSDTQYF
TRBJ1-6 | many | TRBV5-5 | CASSLEGRVDSPLHF
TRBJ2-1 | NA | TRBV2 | CASRHSEGVGEQFF
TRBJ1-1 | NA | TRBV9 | CASSVGMGTEAFF
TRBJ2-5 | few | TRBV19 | CASSMGIVGETQYF
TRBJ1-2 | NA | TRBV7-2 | CASSTDTSYGYTF
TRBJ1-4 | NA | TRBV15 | CATSRGRQGNEKLFF
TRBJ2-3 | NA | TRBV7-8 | CASSSRLAGVADTQYF
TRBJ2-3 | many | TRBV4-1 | CASSQAGRGTDTQYF
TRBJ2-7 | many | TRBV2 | CASSVSAKLSYEQYF